This TCR beta chain originates from a study of T cells in Graves' hyperthyroidism and ophthalmopathy. General study findings and limits: Most clonotypes expanded in the thyroid (above 0.001) were also present in blood. Ophthalmopathy onset followed model prediction by a median about seven months.

Template material for amplifying TCR beta CDR3 regions consisted of RNA transcripts. A set of HTBI primers served as the primers for a first-round RT-PCR of the TCR CDR3. MiXCR, applied by TCRdb to the multiplex PCR reads, yields one record per CDR3 protein. The sample has hundreds of thousands of distinct CDR3 sequences, 12% to 15% seen once. Hyperthyroidism of Graves' type that showed no ophthalmopathy progression within 18 months was stable. For the diagnoses, clinical symptoms, serum thyroxine and TRAb, thyroid ultrasound and orbital computed tomography were used. Trimming cost V 3 bases and J 3 bases, with 13 bases left between them. The CDR3 totals 14 residues. In germline, CDR1 is SGDLS, CDR2 YYNGEE. This clonotype was seen many times. Its antigen is as yet unknown.

This chain links TRBV9 with TRBJ2-7; D is ambiguous. This sequence was found in a woman aged 40 to 49 with Graves' hyperthyroidism. Specimen: blood. Here the CDR3 reads CASSGDGISYEQYF. The CDR3 nucleotides are TGTGCCAGCAGCGGCGACGGAATCAGCTACGAGCAGTACTTC.